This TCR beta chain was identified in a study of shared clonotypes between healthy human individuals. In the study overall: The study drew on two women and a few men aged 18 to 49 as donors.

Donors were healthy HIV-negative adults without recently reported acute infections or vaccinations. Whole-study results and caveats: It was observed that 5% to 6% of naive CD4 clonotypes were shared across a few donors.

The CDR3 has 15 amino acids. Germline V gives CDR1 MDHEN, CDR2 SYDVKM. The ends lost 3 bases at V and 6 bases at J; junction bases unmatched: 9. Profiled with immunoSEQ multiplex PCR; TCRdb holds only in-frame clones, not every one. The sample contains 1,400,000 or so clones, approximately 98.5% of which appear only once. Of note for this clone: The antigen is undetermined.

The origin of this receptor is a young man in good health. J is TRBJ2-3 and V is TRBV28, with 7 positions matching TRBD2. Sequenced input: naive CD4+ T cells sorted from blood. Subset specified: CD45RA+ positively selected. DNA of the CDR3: TGTGCCAGCAGTTTTATAGGGACTACCGGGGATACGCAGTATTTT. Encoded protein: CASSFIGTTGDTQYF.